The present T cell receptor (beta chain) was sequenced within a study of OX40 agonist ivuxolimab in advanced cancers. Study-wide background: Participants could have had prior anti-PD-1, anti-PD-L1 or anti-CTLA-4 therapy, and approximately 40% had some.

Germline CDR1 reads SGHRS; CDR2 reads YFSETQ. J gave up 4 bases and V 4 bases, and 13 bases lay outside the gene matches. The CDR3 length is 16 residues. Blood sampling took place at baseline, cycle 4 day 1, and cycle 7 day 1. Overall study results and limits: Both blood CD4+ and CD8+ T cells showed clonal growth by week 6 at 0.1 to 3.0 mg/kg. CD8+ T cells showed, on average, more clonal expansion than CD4+ cells.

Notes on this clone: Antigen specificity is unknown.

Sequencing was performed with immunoSEQ multiplex PCR; in TCRdb, only in-frame clones are kept and a portion is missing. This table has 75,000 to 100,000 clones, more than 80% appearing once. The chain couples TRBV5-1 to TRBJ2-5; 7 bases are shared with TRBD1. The sequence derives from an adult with an advanced solid tumor such as melanoma, head and neck, liver or kidney cancer. The sample consisted of CD4+ or CD8+ T cells sorted from blood, taken in a trial of the OX40 agonist ivuxolimab. The CDR3 DNA reads as TGCGCCAGCAGCCTTTCCGCGACAGGGAAGGGAGAGACCCAGTACTTC. Protein sequence: CASSLSATGKGETQYF.